This note documents a single T cell receptor beta chain sequence. This sample is drawn from a study of low-dose radiotherapy and immunotherapy resistance in tumors. This CDR3 has 14 residues. CDR1 and CDR2 from the germline V gene are SGHRS and YFSETQ. The germline V and J ends were trimmed by 3 bases and 3 bases, with 13 bases remaining between them. TCR amplification used around 20 PCR cycles, a constant-region primer and a V-primer adapter. TCRdb re-analysed the reads in MiXCR, keeping a single row per CDR3 protein. The data show some 52,000 distinct CDR3 sequences, around 34% seen once. Stated time point: after trial treatment. Treatment denoted: LDRT plus nivolumab, ipilimumab, low-dose cyclophosphamide and aspirin (RACIN trial).

This rearrangement joins TRBV5-1 to TRBJ2-7; TRBD1 or TRBD2 may be the D gene (6 bases each). This TCR was sampled from a male donor with rectosigmoid adenocarcinoma. The material was PBMCs, obtained after low-dose radiotherapy plus immunotherapy. The CDR3: CASSSTGAHYEQYF. In DNA, the CDR3 is TGCGCCAGCAGCTCTACGGGGGCCCACTACGAGCAGTACTTC.